This paragraph covers one TCR beta chain sequence. Its specificity is unknown. Clones were read by immunoSEQ multiplex PCR, and TCRdb kept only the in-frame ones, dropping some. This sample has about 11,000 clones; 65% to 85% occur once, and the top ten carry around 2.8%. CDR3 size: 15 residues. V was cut by 4 bases and J by 2 bases, with 12 bases left in between. Germline CDR1 reads MNHNS; CDR2 reads SASEGT. The source of the sample is a study of regulatory dendritic cells for organ transplantation. Allogeneic regulatory or mature dendritic cells were co-cultured for roughly five days with CFSE-labeled sorted T cells at 1:10.

The J gene is TRBJ2-1, the V gene TRBV6-1, with D possibly matching TRBD1 (5 bases). Sequenced: memory CD4+ T cells from blood cultured with regulatory dendritic cells. Subset denoted: CD45RO+ memory T cells. This TCR derives from a human donor in good health. The CDR3 nucleotides read TGTGCCAGCAGTGGAGACAGTGCGCCCTACAATGAGCAGTTCTTC. As protein: CASSGDSAPYNEQFF.